Listed below are T cell receptor beta chains from one sample, sequenced in a study of T cell changes during pregnancy in multiple sclerosis. Only in-frame clones appear in the TCRdb table, and some are missing; sequencing was by immunoSEQ multiplex PCR. The sample lists some 70,000 clones, about 91% occurring once. This specimen was CD4+ T cells from peripheral blood mononuclear cells, taken in the third trimester of pregnancy. These receptors came from a female donor in good health, enrolled as a control in a pregnancy study. Each CDR3 is given with its conserved first and last residue. D genes are given only for firm matches. Size is omitted from some rows. Given values are once, few, many or a class for expanded clones.

cdr3_length,d_call,clone_size,v_call,j_call,cdr3_nt,cdr3_aa
13,NA,NA,TRBV19,TRBJ2-1,TGTGCCAGTAGTATGTCTAGGTACAATGAGCAGTTCTTC,CASSMSRYNEQFF
15,NA,NA,TRBV6-6,TRBJ2-7,TGTGCCAGCAGTGGGACTACAGGGCGCTCCTACGAGCAGTACTTC,CASSGTTGRSYEQYF
16,NA,NA,TRBV5-8,TRBJ1-2,TGTGCCAGCAGCTTGGTCTACGGGTCCACTGGCTATGGCTACACCTTC,CASSLVYGSTGYGYTF
14,NA,NA,TRBV6-1,TRBJ1-4,TGTGCCAGCAGTCCGCTGCGGGGAGCGGGGAAACTGTTTTTT,CASSPLRGAGKLFF
15,NA,NA,TRBV5-5,TRBJ1-2,TGTGCCAGCAGCACAGGTCCTTCCCTGGGCTATGGCTACACCTTC,CASSTGPSLGYGYTF
15,NA,NA,TRBV4-3,TRBJ1-2,TGCGCCAGCAGCCAAGATACCGACAGCAACTATGGCTACACCTTC,CASSQDTDSNYGYTF
14,NA,few,TRBV6-1,TRBJ2-5,TGTGCCAGCAGGAGCCGCGGCAGCCAAGAGACCCAGTACTTC,CASRSRGSQETQYF
17,TRBD2,NA,TRBV5-1,TRBJ2-1,TGCGCCAGCAGCCTCAAGCTAACTAGCGGGGGCCAGGAAGAGCAGTTCTTC,CASSLKLTSGGQEEQFF
15,NA,NA,TRBV7-2,TRBJ2-2,TGTGCCAGCAGTCTCGACAGGTTGTCCACCGGGGAGCTGTTTTTT,CASSLDRLSTGELFF
14,TRBD1,NA,TRBV5-1,TRBJ2-2,TGCGCCAGCAGCCTACAGGGGGCTTCCGGGGAGCTGTTTTTT,CASSLQGASGELFF
15,NA,NA,TRBV19,TRBJ1-3,TGTGCCAGTAGTATTGGTCCCGAGTCTGGAAACACCATATATTTT,CASSIGPESGNTIYF
15,TRBD2,NA,TRBV6-5,TRBJ2-7,TGTGCCAGCAGTCGACGAGCGGGGCTCTCCTACGAGCAGTACTTC,CASSRRAGLSYEQYF
15,NA,NA,TRBV11-3,TRBJ1-2,TGTGCCAGCAGCGGGCCGGTACAAGGGGCGGATGGCTACACCTTC,CASSGPVQGADGYTF
14,TRBD1,few,TRBV4-2,TRBJ1-1,TGTGCCAGCAGCCTTAAGGGGGCGATGACTGAAGCTTTCTTT,CASSLKGAMTEAFF
15,TRBD2,NA,TRBV5-6,TRBJ2-3,TGTGCCAGCAGCCTAGGACTAGCGGGGGTAGATACGCAGTATTTT,CASSLGLAGVDTQYF
14,TRBD1,NA,TRBV29-1,TRBJ2-2,TGCAGCGTTACCGGGACAGGGGAATCCGGGGAGCTGTTTTTT,CSVTGTGESGELFF
15,TRBD1,few,TRBV7-9,TRBJ1-1,TGTGCCAGCAGCCCGAGACAGGGCTCAATGGCTGAAGCTTTCTTT,CASSPRQGSMAEAFF
14,NA,NA,TRBV5-1,TRBJ2-5,TGCGCCAGCAGCCCAGGACACCCCGAAGAGACCCAGTACTTC,CASSPGHPEETQYF
17,NA,NA,TRBV7-2,TRBJ1-6,TGTGCCAGCAGCTTAGTGGGGGGGGATTCCTATAATTCACCCCTCCACTTT,CASSLVGGDSYNSPLHF
16,TRBD2,NA,TRBV6-4,TRBJ2-3,TGTGCCAGCAGCCCGACTAGCGGGGGGGCGAGAGATACGCAGTATTTT,CASSPTSGGARDTQYF
14,NA,NA,TRBV6-6,TRBJ1-6,TGTGCCAGCAGTTACAGGACAGATGATTCACCCCTCCACTTT,CASSYRTDDSPLHF
16,NA,NA,TRBV7-9,TRBJ2-1,TGTGCCAGCAGCGGCTCGCGGAGTTTTGCCTACAATGAGCAGTTCTTC,CASSGSRSFAYNEQFF
15,NA,NA,TRBV4-3,TRBJ2-7,TGCGCCAGCAGCCCCGTGACAGGTTCTGCCTACGAGCAGTACTTC,CASSPVTGSAYEQYF
15,NA,NA,TRBV6-1,TRBJ1-5,TGTGCCAGCAGTCGATCGATAGATAGCAATCAGCCCCAGCATTTT,CASSRSIDSNQPQHF
18,TRBD1,NA,TRBV9,TRBJ2-2,TGTGCCAGCAGCGTAGGATATGGACAGGGAAAATTCGCCGGGGAGCTGTTTTTT,CASSVGYGQGKFAGELFF
15,TRBD1,NA,TRBV7-2,TRBJ1-5,TGTGCCAGCAGCTTACTCGGGACAGGAAATCAGCCCCAGCATTTT,CASSLLGTGNQPQHF
15,TRBD1,once,TRBV5-6,TRBJ2-7,TGTGCCAGCAGCTTGGGACAGGGAGCGACCTACGAGCAGTACTTC,CASSLGQGATYEQYF
14,NA,NA,TRBV5-1,TRBJ1-1,TGCGCCAGCAGTCCTGAGGGCCGGAACACTGAAGCTTTCTTT,CASSPEGRNTEAFF
16,NA,NA,TRBV19,TRBJ1-2,TGTGCCAGTAGTATTCCCGGACGGGAAGACTATGGAGGCTACACCTTC,CASSIPGREDYGGYTF